A selection of T cell receptor beta chains follows, all from one sample in a study of cytomegalovirus exposure and HLA in healthy donors. The repertoire was sequenced with immunoSEQ multiplex PCR; TCRdb's copy has only in-frame clones and lacks some. This repertoire comprises some 70,000 clones; its ten largest clones make up under 3%. The specimen sequenced was PBMCs. The receptors come from a middle-aged man in good health and CMV-seronegative. The CDR3 runs from the conserved cysteine through the conserved F or W. Each record gives: V gene, D gene, J gene, CDR3 protein, CDR3 DNA. D genes are given only for firm matches.

>TRBV5-1|TRBD2|TRBJ2-1
CASTERGRVDEQFF
TGCGCCAGCACTGAGCGGGGTCGGGTGGATGAGCAGTTCTTC
>TRBV19|.|TRBJ1-5
CASTESLLSHQPQHF
TGTGCCAGTACTGAGAGCCTTCTCTCCCATCAGCCCCAGCATTTT
>TRBV30|.|TRBJ2-2
CAGALGPPNTGELFF
TGTGCCGGGGCGTTAGGACCCCCGAACACCGGGGAGCTGTTTTTT
>TRBV7-2|TRBD1|TRBJ1-2
CASSLGGQGVEGYTF
TGTGCCAGCAGCTTAGGCGGGCAGGGGGTTGAAGGCTACACCTTC
>TRBV15|.|TRBJ1-6
CATSRDRPEGNSPLHF
TGTGCCACCAGCAGAGATCGTCCGGAGGGAAATTCACCCCTCCACTTT
>TRBV7-9|.|TRBJ2-7
CASSLDSSYEQYF
TGTGCCAGCAGCTTGGACAGTAGCTACGAGCAGTACTTC
>TRBV5-1|TRBD1|TRBJ1-3
CASSSGTVSGNTIYF
TGCGCCAGCAGCTCGGGGACAGTCTCTGGAAACACCATATATTTT
>TRBV4-2|TRBD2|TRBJ2-3
CASSQTPSGGNTDTQYF
TGTGCCAGCAGCCAGACCCCCAGCGGGGGGAACACAGATACGCAGTATTTT
>TRBV6-1|.|TRBJ2-5
CASSELALAGETQYF
TGTGCCAGCAGTGAACTCGCACTAGCTGGGGAGACCCAGTACTTC
>TRBV5-1|.|TRBJ2-7
CASSLAAAASYEQYF
TGCGCCAGCAGCTTGGCGGCGGCTGCTTCCTACGAGCAGTACTTC
>TRBV5-1|.|TRBJ1-2
CASSPSDSYGYTF
TGCGCCAGCAGCCCTTCCGACAGCTATGGCTACACCTTC
>TRBV5-8|.|TRBJ1-2
CASSLRASYGYTF
TGTGCCAGCAGCCTCAGGGCCTCCTATGGCTACACCTTC
>TRBV7-9|.|TRBJ1-1
CASSFPPGVTEAFF
TGTGCCAGCAGCTTCCCCCCAGGGGTTACTGAAGCTTTCTTT
>TRBV11-1|TRBD2|TRBJ2-1
CASSGTSYNEQFF
TGTGCCAGTTCCGGGACTAGCTACAATGAGCAGTTCTTC
>TRBV19|.|TRBJ2-7
CASSTERTVDEQYF
TGTGCCAGTAGTACGGAGCGGACCGTTGACGAGCAGTACTTC
>TRBV5-4|TRBD1|TRBJ1-2
CASSLGQGPFYGYTF
TGTGCCAGCAGCCTGGGACAGGGACCCTTCTATGGCTACACCTTC
>TRBV19|.|TRBJ1-2
CATVRPGTYSYTF
TGTGCCACAGTAAGACCCGGGACTTACAGCTACACCTTC
>TRBV21-1|.|TRBJ1-4
CASSRGTGRNEKLFF
TGTGCCAGCAGCAGGGGGACAGGACGAAATGAAAAACTGTTTTTT
>TRBV6-1|.|TRBJ1-3
CASSHDRPGFDTIYF
TGCGCCAGCAGTCATGACAGGCCCGGATTCGACACCATATATTTT
>TRBV19|TRBD1|TRBJ1-2
CASTLGDRRNYGYTF
TGTGCCAGTACCCTCGGGGACAGGCGTAACTATGGCTACACCTTC
>TRBV18|.|TRBJ1-5
CASSPPGSRGKDQPQHF
TGTGCCAGCTCACCACCGGGGAGCAGGGGAAAAGATCAGCCCCAGCATTTT
>TRBV5-1|TRBD2|TRBJ2-1
CASSHGRGNEQFF
TGCGCCAGCAGCCACGGGAGGGGCAATGAGCAGTTCTTC
>TRBV4-2|.|TRBJ2-6
CASSQDQGQGANVLTF
TGTGCCAGCAGCCAAGATCAGGGGCAAGGGGCCAACGTCCTGACTTTC
>TRBV19|.|TRBJ1-6
CASRRQDNSPLHF
TGTGCCAGTCGGCGACAGGATAATTCACCCCTCCACTTT
>TRBV4-2|.|TRBJ2-1
CASSQSGGSSYNEQFF
TGTGCCAGCAGCCAAAGTGGGGGGAGCTCCTACAATGAGCAGTTCTTC
>TRBV2|.|TRBJ1-2
CASSGGLYGYTF
TGTGCCAGCAGTGGGGGCCTCTATGGCTACACCTTC
>TRBV6-1|TRBD1|TRBJ1-1
CASSEVWTGYAEAFF
TGTGCCAGCAGTGAAGTTTGGACAGGGTACGCTGAAGCTTTCTTT
>TRBV4-2|TRBD1|TRBJ2-3
CASSRDREDTQYF
TGTGCCAGCAGCCGAGACAGGGAAGATACGCAGTATTTT
>TRBV2|.|TRBJ2-3
CASRWRGSTDTQYF
TGTGCCAGCAGATGGAGGGGAAGCACAGATACGCAGTATTTT
>TRBV6-5|.|TRBJ2-7
CASSLMEGSYEQYF
TGTGCCAGCAGTCTCATGGAGGGCTCCTACGAGCAGTACTTC
>TRBV4-1|.|TRBJ2-2
CASSQEGHANTGELFF
TGCGCCAGCAGCCAGGAAGGACACGCGAACACCGGGGAGCTGTTTTTT
>TRBV2|.|TRBJ2-2
CASTRQANTGELFF
TGTGCCAGCACCAGACAGGCCAACACCGGGGAGCTGTTTTTT
>TRBV10-1|.|TRBJ1-6
CASSESAGVTLHF
TGCGCCAGCAGTGAGTCGGCAGGGGTCACCCTCCACTTT
>TRBV2|TRBD2|TRBJ2-5
CASSEAVAGRGETQYF
TGTGCCAGCAGTGAAGCCGTAGCGGGGCGGGGAGAGACCCAGTACTTC
>TRBV6-1|.|TRBJ2-7
CASLGATLSYEQYF
TGTGCCAGCCTGGGGGCTACCCTCTCCTACGAGCAGTACTTC
>TRBV4-1|.|TRBJ2-3
CASSPGVIDTDTQYF
TGCGCCAGCAGTCCCGGGGTTATTGACACAGATACGCAGTATTTT
>TRBV14|.|TRBJ2-3
CASSQVASDTQYF
TGTGCCAGCAGCCAAGTAGCGTCGGATACGCAGTATTTT
>TRBV6-7|TRBD1|TRBJ1-2
CASSYGTSGTGKSGYYGYTF
TGTGCCAGCAGTTACGGTACTTCCGGGACAGGGAAGAGTGGGTACTATGGCTACACCTTC
>TRBV7-9|.|TRBJ1-1
CASRPGGGSEAFF
TGTGCCAGCAGGCCCGGGGGGGGCTCTGAAGCTTTCTTT
>TRBV11-3|.|TRBJ1-1
CASSLECGVRGTEAFF
TGTGCCAGCAGCTTAGAGTGCGGGGTAAGGGGTACTGAAGCTTTCTTT
>TRBV9|.|TRBJ1-5
CASSVEGQPQHF
TGTGCCAGCAGCGTGGAGGGTCAGCCCCAGCATTTT